Listed below are T cell receptor beta chains from one sample, sequenced in a study of T cell repertoires in cytomegalovirus infection. MiXCR was run by TCRdb on the reads, yielding one entry per CDR3 protein. The data contain 250,000 or so distinct CDR3 sequences, about 15% of them seen just once; the ten biggest clones take up less than 60%. Sequenced material: CD8+ T cells from PBMCs. The receptors were gathered from a human donor in good health (CMV status not recorded). Some clones in this sample may be carry-over from other donors' samples. CDR3s include the opening cysteine and the closing phenylalanine or tryptophan. The D gene is left open where the match is weak. The size field is filled for only some rows; it gives once, few, many or a size class.

TRBV29-1	TRBJ2-7	NA	NA	CSANSRGSEQYF	TGCAGCGCAAACTCTAGAGGGAGTGAGCAGTACTTC
TRBV29-1	TRBJ1-6	NA	NA	CSVRDGDNSPLHF	TGCAGCGTTCGGGACGGAGATAATTCACCCCTCCACTTT
TRBV20-1	TRBJ2-7	TRBD1	few	CSALPQGASYEQYF	TGCAGTGCTCTACCCCAGGGGGCCTCCTACGAGCAGTACTTC
TRBV6-2/TRBV6-3	TRBJ2-1	NA	NA	CASSYPGTDGGEQFF	TGTGCCAGCAGTTACCCCGGGACCGACGGGGGTGAGCAGTTCTTC
TRBV9	TRBJ1-2	NA	NA	CASSVGDTNYGYTF	TGTGCCAGCAGCGTAGGGGACACCAACTATGGCTACACCTTC
TRBV7-9	TRBJ1-4	NA	NA	CASSLSRGPDEKLFF	TGTGCCAGCAGCTTGTCTCGAGGGCCGGACGAAAAACTGTTTTTT
TRBV29-1	TRBJ2-3	NA	NA	CSVEWWVETADTQYF	TGCAGCGTTGAATGGTGGGTAGAAACAGCAGATACGCAGTATTTT
TRBV7-2	TRBJ1-6	NA	many	CASSLGGASNSPLHF	TGTGCCAGCAGCTTAGGTGGGGCATCTAATTCACCCCTCCACTTT
TRBV15	TRBJ2-3	NA	NA	CATSGVRTDTQYF	TGTGCCACCAGCGGGGTAAGGACAGATACGCAGTATTTT
TRBV28	TRBJ2-3	NA	NA	CASRPKGRRTDTQYF	TGTGCCAGCAGACCCAAGGGACGACGCACAGATACGCAGTATTTT
TRBV27	TRBJ2-7	TRBD1	many	CASSPRDRGSHEQYF	TGTGCCAGCAGCCCACGCGACAGGGGGTCCCACGAGCAGTACTTC
TRBV4-3	TRBJ2-2	TRBD2	few	CASSQDGGLAGAGELFF	TGCGCCAGCAGCCAAGATGGGGGACTAGCGGGGGCTGGGGAGCTGTTTTTT
TRBV4-1	TRBJ1-4	NA	many	CASSQEGKGLNEKLFF	TGCGCCAGCAGCCAAGAGGGCAAGGGTCTGAATGAAAAACTGTTTTTT
TRBV7-6	TRBJ2-7	NA	many	CASSPYVRSSYEQYF	TGTGCCAGCAGCCCCTATGTGAGGAGCTCCTACGAGCAGTACTTC
TRBV12-3/TRBV12-4	TRBJ2-7	NA	few	CASSFGQGLHEQYF	TGTGCCAGCAGTTTCGGGCAGGGCTTACACGAGCAGTACTTC
TRBV29-1	TRBJ2-7	NA	few	CSVEVAGWSYEQYF	TGCAGCGTTGAAGTGGCTGGCTGGTCCTACGAGCAGTACTTC
TRBV20-1	TRBJ1-2	NA	NA	CSASTSDGSYGYTF	TGCAGTGCTAGTACGTCCGACGGTTCCTATGGCTACACCTTC
TRBV20-1	TRBJ2-3	NA	NA	CSASRRLDTQYF	TGCAGTGCTAGCAGGCGGTTAGATACGCAGTATTTT
TRBV2	TRBJ2-3	NA	NA	CASSWDRDISTDTQYF	TGTGCCAGCAGTTGGGACCGGGACATATCCACAGATACGCAGTATTTT
TRBV27	TRBJ2-5	TRBD1	NA	CASSLYSLSGGFRETQYF	TGTGCCAGCAGTTTATACTCGCTGTCAGGGGGTTTCCGGGAGACCCAGTACTTC
TRBV12-3/TRBV12-4	TRBJ2-3	TRBD2	many	CASSPGLAGSSTDTQYF	TGTGCCAGCAGTCCGGGACTAGCGGGTTCTAGCACAGATACGCAGTATTTT
TRBV7-2	TRBJ2-3	NA	many	CASSLRKQTRPDPTDTQYF	TGTGCCAGCAGCTTAAGAAAGCAAACGCGGCCAGACCCCACAGATACGCAGTATTTT
TRBV20-1	TRBJ1-5	TRBD1	once	CSAPPGQGYNQPQHF	TGCAGTGCTCCCCCCGGACAGGGGTACAATCAGCCCCAGCATTTT
TRBV11-1	TRBJ2-7	TRBD2	NA	CASSLPRWLAGARSYEQYF	TGTGCCAGCAGCTTACCCCGGTGGCTAGCGGGGGCGCGCTCCTACGAGCAGTACTTC
TRBV5-1	TRBJ1-2	TRBD1	few	CASSSDRAGKDGYTF	TGCGCCAGCAGCTCTGACAGGGCCGGGAAGGATGGCTACACCTTC
TRBV11-2	TRBJ2-1	NA	many	CASSLGETEQFF	TGTGCCAGCAGCTTAGGGGAAACTGAGCAGTTCTTC
TRBV7-9	TRBJ2-4	NA	few	CASSHGGGGRAKNIQYF	TGTGCCAGCAGCCACGGGGGCGGGGGCCGAGCCAAAAACATTCAGTACTTC
TRBV7-6	TRBJ2-7	TRBD2	few	CASSLGGGAIYEQYF	TGTGCCAGCAGCTTAGGCGGGGGGGCTATATACGAGCAGTACTTC
TRBV29-1	TRBJ2-7	NA	NA	CSVVGQGYEQYF	TGCAGCGTTGTAGGGCAGGGCTACGAGCAGTACTTC
TRBV19	TRBJ2-7	NA	many	CASSMTVGPPYEQYF	TGTGCCAGTAGTATGACGGTCGGACCTCCCTACGAGCAGTACTTC
TRBV7-2	TRBJ1-4	NA	many	CASSPMTATTNEKLFF	TGTGCCAGCAGCCCCATGACAGCTACAACTAATGAAAAACTGTTTTTT
TRBV20-1	TRBJ2-4	NA	NA	CSARDLLGAQVNIQYF	TGCAGTGCTAGAGATCTTTTGGGGGCGCAGGTTAACATTCAGTACTTC
TRBV2	TRBJ1-2	NA	many	CASSDMAPYGYTF	TGTGCCAGCAGTGATATGGCGCCCTATGGCTACACCTTC
TRBV4-3	TRBJ2-1	NA	few	CASSQDLSVANEQFF	TGCGCCAGCAGCCAAGATCTCAGCGTGGCGAATGAGCAGTTCTTC
TRBV12-3/TRBV12-4	TRBJ2-2	NA	many	CASSLGGAGELFF	TGTGCCAGCAGCTTAGGGGGGGCCGGGGAGCTGTTTTTT
TRBV6-2/TRBV6-3	TRBJ1-1	TRBD1	few	CASSYTVGTAYRMNTEAFF	TGTGCCAGCAGTTACACCGTCGGGACAGCATATAGAATGAACACTGAAGCTTTCTTT
TRBV6-6	TRBJ2-5	TRBD2	NA	CASSYRLADQETQYF	TGTGCCAGCAGTTACCGTCTAGCGGACCAAGAGACCCAGTACTTC
TRBV2	TRBJ1-5	TRBD1	NA	CASSEIAGGTFYSNQPQHF	TGTGCCAGCAGTGAAATCGCAGGGGGAACCTTTTATAGCAATCAGCCCCAGCATTTT
TRBV19	TRBJ2-3	TRBD2	many	CASSTRSLAGSDTQYF	TGTGCCAGTAGTACCCGGAGCCTAGCGGGATCAGATACGCAGTATTTT
TRBV6-1	TRBJ1-5	NA	many	CATRFGDQPQHF	TGTGCCACCAGGTTCGGGGATCAGCCCCAGCATTTT
TRBV2	TRBJ2-1	NA	few	CASISGKSSYNEQFF	TGTGCCAGCATCTCGGGGAAGAGCTCCTACAATGAGCAGTTCTTC